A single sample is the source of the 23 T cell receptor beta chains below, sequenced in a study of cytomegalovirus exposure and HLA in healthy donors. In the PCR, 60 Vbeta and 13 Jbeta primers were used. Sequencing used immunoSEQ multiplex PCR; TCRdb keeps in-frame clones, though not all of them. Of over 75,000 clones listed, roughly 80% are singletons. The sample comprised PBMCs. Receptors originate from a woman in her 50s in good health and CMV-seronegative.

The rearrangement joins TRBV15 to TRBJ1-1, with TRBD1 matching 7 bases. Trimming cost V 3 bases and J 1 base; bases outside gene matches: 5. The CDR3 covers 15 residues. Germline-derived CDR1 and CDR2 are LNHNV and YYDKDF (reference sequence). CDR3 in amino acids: CATSRHRGSNTEAFF. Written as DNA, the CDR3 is TGTGCCACCAGCAGGCACAGGGGCTCGAACACTGAAGCTTTCTTT.

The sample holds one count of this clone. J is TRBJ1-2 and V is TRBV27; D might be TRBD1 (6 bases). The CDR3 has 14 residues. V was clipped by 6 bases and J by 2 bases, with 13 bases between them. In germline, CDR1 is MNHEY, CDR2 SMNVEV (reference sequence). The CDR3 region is CASSLKGGNYGYTF. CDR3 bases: TGTGCCAGCAGCTTGAAGGGGGGGAACTATGGCTACACCTTC.

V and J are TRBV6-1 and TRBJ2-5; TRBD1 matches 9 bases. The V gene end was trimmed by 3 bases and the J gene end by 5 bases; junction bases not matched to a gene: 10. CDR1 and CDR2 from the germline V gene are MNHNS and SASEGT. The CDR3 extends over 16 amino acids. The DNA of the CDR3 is TGTGCCAGCAGTGATAGGGGGGACAGGGAGGGCGAGACCCAGTACTTC. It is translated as CASSDRGDREGETQYF.

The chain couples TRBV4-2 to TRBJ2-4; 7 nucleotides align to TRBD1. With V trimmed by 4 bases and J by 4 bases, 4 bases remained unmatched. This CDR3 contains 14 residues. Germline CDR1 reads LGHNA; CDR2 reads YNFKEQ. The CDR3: CASSPRQGKNIQYF. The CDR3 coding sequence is TGTGCCAGCAGCCCGAGACAGGGAAAAAACATTCAGTACTTC.

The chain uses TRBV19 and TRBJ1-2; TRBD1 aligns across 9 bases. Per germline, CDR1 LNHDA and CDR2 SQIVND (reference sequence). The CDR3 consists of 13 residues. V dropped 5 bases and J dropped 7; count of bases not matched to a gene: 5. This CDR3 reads CASSLPGQGGYTF. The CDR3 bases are TGTGCCAGTAGTTTACCGGGACAGGGTGGCTACACCTTC.

CDR3 in DNA: TGTGCCAGTAGTATACCTCAGGGATGGAGTGGTCAGCCCCAGCATTTT. This translates into CASSIPQGWSGQPQHF. The chain couples TRBV19 to TRBJ1-5, with D perhaps TRBD1 (5 bases). Germline CDR1 reads LNHDA; CDR2 reads SQIVND (reference sequence). Deletions cut 2 bases from V and 6 bases from J, with 17 bases between. CDR3 size: 16 residues.

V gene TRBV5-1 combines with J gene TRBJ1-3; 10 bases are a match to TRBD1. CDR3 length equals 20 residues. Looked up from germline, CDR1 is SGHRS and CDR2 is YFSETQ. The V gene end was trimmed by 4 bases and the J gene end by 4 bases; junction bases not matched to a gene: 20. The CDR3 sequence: CASSPTSPGTGVGAGNTIYF. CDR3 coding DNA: TGCGCCAGCAGCCCGACCAGTCCCGGGACAGGGGTCGGGGCCGGAAACACCATATATTTT.

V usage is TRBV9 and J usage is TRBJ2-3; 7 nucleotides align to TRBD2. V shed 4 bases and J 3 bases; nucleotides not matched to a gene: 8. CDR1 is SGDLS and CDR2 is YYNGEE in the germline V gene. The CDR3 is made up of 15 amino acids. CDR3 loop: CASSSLGRGTDTQYF. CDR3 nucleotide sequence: TGTGCCAGCAGCTCCCTGGGGAGGGGAACAGATACGCAGTATTTT.

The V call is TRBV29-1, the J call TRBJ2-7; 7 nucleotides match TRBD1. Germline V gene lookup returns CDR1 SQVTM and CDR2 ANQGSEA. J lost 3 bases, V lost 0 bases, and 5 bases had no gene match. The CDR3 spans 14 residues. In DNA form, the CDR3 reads TGCAGCGTTGAAGATAAACCAGGGGGCTACGAGCAGTACTTC. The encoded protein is CSVEDKPGGYEQYF.

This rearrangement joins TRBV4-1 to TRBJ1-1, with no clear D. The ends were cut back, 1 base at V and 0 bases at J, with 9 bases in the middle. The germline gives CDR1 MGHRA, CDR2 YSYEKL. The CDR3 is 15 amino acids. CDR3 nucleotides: TGCGCCAGCAGCCAAGCAGGCCAGTTGAACACTGAAGCTTTCTTT. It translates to CASSQAGQLNTEAFF.

The DNA for the CDR3 is TGTGCCAGCAGTGAAGGGTGGCAGTCCTACGAGCAGTACTTC. Its protein product is CASSEGWQSYEQYF. V usage is TRBV2 and J usage is TRBJ2-7; D is unclear. Deletions cut 1 base from V and 1 base from J, with 8 bases between. CDR3 length: 14 amino acids. Germline V gives CDR1 SNHLY, CDR2 FYNNEI.

The CDR3 is CASSPTGTSGRSTDTQYF. The CDR3 nucleotides are TGCGCCAGCAGCCCCACCGGGACTAGCGGGAGGAGCACAGATACGCAGTATTTT. The chain combines TRBV5-1 with TRBJ2-3, with TRBD2 identical over 15 bases. The CDR3 has 18 amino acids. The V gene's germline CDR1 is SGHRS and CDR2 YFSETQ. Trimming at V came to 4 bases and at J to 0 bases, leaving 6 bases not matched to a gene. Together with reference TRBV5-1 and TRBJ2-3, the CDR3 gives the full variable domain: KAGVTQTPRYLIKTRGQQVTLSCSPISGHRSVSWYQQTPGQGLQFLFEYFSETQRNKGNFPGRFSGRQFSNSRSEMNVSTLELGDSALYLCASSPTGTSGRSTDTQYFGPGTRLTVL.

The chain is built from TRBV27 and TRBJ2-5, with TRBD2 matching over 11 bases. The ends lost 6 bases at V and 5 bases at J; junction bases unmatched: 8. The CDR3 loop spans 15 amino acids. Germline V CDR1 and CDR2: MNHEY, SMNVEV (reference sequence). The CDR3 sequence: CASRLLAGGPETQYF. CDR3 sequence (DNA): TGTGCCAGCAGACTATTAGCGGGAGGGCCGGAGACCCAGTACTTC.

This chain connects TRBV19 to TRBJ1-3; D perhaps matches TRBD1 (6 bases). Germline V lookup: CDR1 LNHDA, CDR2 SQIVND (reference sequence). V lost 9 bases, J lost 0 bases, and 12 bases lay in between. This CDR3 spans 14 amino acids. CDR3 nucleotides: TGTGCCAGCCGAAGACAGGCCTCTGGAAACACCATATATTTT. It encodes CASRRQASGNTIYF.

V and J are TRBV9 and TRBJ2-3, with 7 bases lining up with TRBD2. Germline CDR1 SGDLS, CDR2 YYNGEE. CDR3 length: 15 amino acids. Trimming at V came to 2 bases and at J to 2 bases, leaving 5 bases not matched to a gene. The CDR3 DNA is TGTGCCAGCAGCGTCTCGACTAGCTCCACAGATACGCAGTATTTT. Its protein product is CASSVSTSSTDTQYF. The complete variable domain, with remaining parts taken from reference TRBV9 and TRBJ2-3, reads DSGVTQTPKHLITATGQRVTLRCSPRSGDLSVYWYQQSLDQGLQFLIQYYNGEERAKGNILERFSAQQFPDLHSELNLSSLELGDSALYFCASSVSTSSTDTQYFGPGTRLTVL.

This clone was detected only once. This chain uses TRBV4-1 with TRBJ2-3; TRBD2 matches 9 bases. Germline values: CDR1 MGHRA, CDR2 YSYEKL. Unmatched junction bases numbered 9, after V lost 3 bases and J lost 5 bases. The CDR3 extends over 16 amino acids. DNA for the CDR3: TGCGCCAGCAGCCACATGGGCGGGGGGGCGAGAGATACGCAGTATTTT. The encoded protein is CASSHMGGGARDTQYF.

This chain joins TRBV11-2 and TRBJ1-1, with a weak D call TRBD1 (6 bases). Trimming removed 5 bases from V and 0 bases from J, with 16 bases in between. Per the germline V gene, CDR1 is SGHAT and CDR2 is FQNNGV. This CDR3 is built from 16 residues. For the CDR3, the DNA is TGTGCCAGCAGCCCCCTCGGGCAGGGGTTGAACACTGAAGCTTTCTTT. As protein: CASSPLGQGLNTEAFF.

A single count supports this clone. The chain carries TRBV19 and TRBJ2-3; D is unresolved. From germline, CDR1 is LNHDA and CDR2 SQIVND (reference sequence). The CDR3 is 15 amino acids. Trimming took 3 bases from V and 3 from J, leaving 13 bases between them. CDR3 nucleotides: TGTGCCAGTAGTATGAACTCCCCTAGAACAGATACGCAGTATTTT. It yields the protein CASSMNSPRTDTQYF. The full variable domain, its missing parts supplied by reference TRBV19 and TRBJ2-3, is DGGITQSPKYLFRKEGQNVTLSCEQNLNHDAMYWYRQDPGQGLRLIYYSQIVNDFQKGDIAEGYSVSREKKESFPLTVTSAQKNPTAFYLCASSMNSPRTDTQYFGPGTRLTVL.

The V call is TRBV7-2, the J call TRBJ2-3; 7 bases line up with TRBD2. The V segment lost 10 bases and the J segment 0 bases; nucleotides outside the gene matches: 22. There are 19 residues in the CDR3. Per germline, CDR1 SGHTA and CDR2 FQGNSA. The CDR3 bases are TGTGCCAAAAAATGCTGTTGGGGGGGAGGCAAAAAAAGCACAGATACGCAGTATTTT. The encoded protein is CAKKCCWGGGKKSTDTQYF.

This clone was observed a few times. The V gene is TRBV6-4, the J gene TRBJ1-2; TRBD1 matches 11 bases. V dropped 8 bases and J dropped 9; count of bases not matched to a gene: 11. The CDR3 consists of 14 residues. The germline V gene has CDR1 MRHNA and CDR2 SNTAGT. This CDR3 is CASSPGWTGGSYTF. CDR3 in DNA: TGTGCCAGCTCCCCAGGGTGGACAGGGGGCAGCTACACCTTC.

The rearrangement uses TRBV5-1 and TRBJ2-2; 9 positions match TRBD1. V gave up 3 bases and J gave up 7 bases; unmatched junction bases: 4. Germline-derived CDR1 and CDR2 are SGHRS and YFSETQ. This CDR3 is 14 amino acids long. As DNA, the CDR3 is TGCGCCAGCAGCTCGGGACAGGGAAGCGGGGAGCTGTTTTTT. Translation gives CASSSGQGSGELFF. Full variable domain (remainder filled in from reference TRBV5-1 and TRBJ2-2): KAGVTQTPRYLIKTRGQQVTLSCSPISGHRSVSWYQQTPGQGLQFLFEYFSETQRNKGNFPGRFSGRQFSNSRSEMNVSTLELGDSALYLCASSSGQGSGELFFGEGSRLTVL.

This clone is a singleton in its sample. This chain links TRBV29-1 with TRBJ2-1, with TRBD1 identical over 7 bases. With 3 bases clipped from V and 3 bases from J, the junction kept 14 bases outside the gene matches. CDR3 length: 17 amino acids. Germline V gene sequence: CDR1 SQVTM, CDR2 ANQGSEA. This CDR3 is CSVDGTSGTELYNEQFF. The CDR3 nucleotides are TGCAGCGTTGACGGCACCTCCGGGACAGAACTCTACAATGAGCAGTTCTTC.

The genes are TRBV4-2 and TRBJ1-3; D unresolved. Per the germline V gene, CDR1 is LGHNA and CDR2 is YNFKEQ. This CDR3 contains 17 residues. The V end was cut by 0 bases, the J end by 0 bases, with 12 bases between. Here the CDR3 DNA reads TGTGCCAGCAGCCAAGATTGGCAGGCCCTCTCTGGAAACACCATATATTTT. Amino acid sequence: CASSQDWQALSGNTIYF.